These T cell receptor beta chains were read from a single sample in a study of PD-1 blockade in classical Hodgkin lymphoma. TCRdb's table, derived via immunoSEQ multiplex PCR, lists solely in-frame clones and lacks some. Among 45,000 to 55,000 clones listed, roughly 73% were seen once. The material was peripheral blood mononuclear cells (PBMCs), obtained before the second cycle of nivolumab. The receptors come from a human donor with classical Hodgkin lymphoma. CDR3s include the opening cysteine and the closing phenylalanine or tryptophan. Each record gives: clone size, D gene, J gene, V gene, CDR3 protein, CDR3 DNA. The D gene is left open where the match is weak. Clone sizes are given selectively: once, few, many, or a class where the clone is expanded.

>.|TRBD1|TRBJ1-5|TRBV19
CASTPGQGIGGNQPQHF
TGTGCCAGTACACCCGGACAGGGGATTGGGGGCAATCAGCCCCAGCATTTT
>.|.|TRBJ2-5|TRBV29-1
CSGRNSGETQYF
TGCAGCGGAAGGAACTCGGGAGAGACCCAGTACTTC
>.|.|TRBJ1-2|TRBV6-6
CASSQRTRDYGYTF
TGTGCCAGCAGCCAAAGGACCAGGGACTATGGCTACACCTTC
>.|.|TRBJ1-5|TRBV13
CASSLFRQPQHF
TGTGCCAGCAGCTTATTTCGTCAGCCCCAGCATTTT
>.|.|TRBJ1-1|TRBV12-5
CASRPDRGKNTEAFF
TGTGCTAGTCGCCCCGATCGGGGAAAGAACACTGAAGCTTTCTTT
>.|.|TRBJ1-1|TRBV2
CASSELREAFF
TGTGCCAGCAGTGAACTACGTGAAGCTTTCTTT
>.|.|TRBJ2-3|TRBV7-9
CASTVRGGGYTDTQYF
TGTGCCAGCACCGTGAGAGGCGGGGGCTACACAGATACGCAGTATTTT
>.|.|TRBJ2-5|TRBV11-1
CASSLVKQPETQYF
TGTGCCAGCAGCTTAGTGAAGCAACCAGAGACCCAGTACTTC
>.|TRBD1|TRBJ2-7|TRBV19
CASSMDRGNSYEQYF
TGTGCCAGTAGTATGGACAGGGGGAACTCCTACGAGCAGTACTTC
>.|.|TRBJ2-2|TRBV7-2
CASSLGFEGGGELFF
TGTGCCAGCAGCTTAGGGTTTGAAGGCGGCGGGGAGCTGTTTTTT
>few|TRBD2|TRBJ2-2|TRBV7-3
CASSLDPVGLAGELNTGELFF
TGTGCCAGCAGCTTAGACCCCGTGGGACTAGCGGGAGAGCTCAACACCGGGGAGCTGTTTTTT
>.|.|TRBJ2-7|TRBV5-1
CASSLGVSTYEQYF
TGCGCCAGCAGTCTGGGGGTATCTACCTACGAGCAGTACTTC
>.|.|TRBJ2-5|TRBV30
CAWSVRETQYF
TGTGCCTGGAGTGTAAGGGAGACCCAGTACTTC
>once|.|TRBJ2-2|TRBV7-9
CASSLVPGPTGELFF
TGTGCCAGCAGCTTAGTTCCAGGGCCCACCGGGGAGCTGTTTTTT
>.|.|TRBJ2-2|TRBV27
CASSLALATSLYTGELFF
TGTGCCAGCAGTTTAGCCCTAGCGACCAGTTTATACACCGGGGAGCTGTTTTTT
>.|.|TRBJ2-1|TRBV5-6
CASSRSGSGVDNEQFF
TGTGCCAGCAGCCGATCGGGGTCTGGAGTGGACAATGAGCAGTTCTTC
>few|TRBD1|TRBJ1-1|TRBV6-5
CASRTIQGAEAFF
TGTGCCAGCAGAACGATTCAGGGGGCTGAAGCTTTCTTT
>once|TRBD2|TRBJ2-7|TRBV6-5
CASNPGGGVHEQYF
TGTGCCAGCAACCCGGGGGGGGGAGTCCACGAGCAGTACTTC
>.|TRBD1|TRBJ1-5|TRBV28
CASSFGTGNQPQHF
TGTGCCAGCAGTTTCGGGACAGGGAATCAGCCCCAGCATTTT
>many|TRBD1|TRBJ1-1|TRBV12-5
CASRDRGGVDTEAFF
TGTGCTAGTCGGGACAGGGGTGGAGTGGACACTGAAGCTTTCTTT
>.|.|TRBJ2-1|TRBV7-8
CASSSRNHEQFF
TGTGCCAGCAGCTCTAGGAATCATGAGCAGTTCTTC
>.|.|TRBJ1-1|TRBV19
CASRPGTPALAEAFF
TGTGCCAGTCGCCCGGGGACTCCAGCCCTCGCTGAAGCTTTCTTT
>.|.|TRBJ2-7|TRBV29-1
CSVDPGYEQYF
TGCAGCGTTGACCCAGGGTACGAGCAGTACTTC
>once|.|TRBJ2-1|TRBV27
CASSLSIEMGVRQFF
TGTGCCAGCAGTTTATCGATAGAGATGGGGGTGAGGCAGTTCTTC
>.|.|TRBJ1-5|TRBV6-6
CASSYQGLNQPQHF
TGTGCCAGCAGTTACCAGGGGCTCAATCAGCCCCAGCATTTT
>.|TRBD1|TRBJ2-7|TRBV7-2
CASTAGTGLYEQYF
TGTGCCAGCACCGCCGGGACAGGGCTTTACGAGCAGTACTTC
>few|TRBD1|TRBJ2-5|TRBV6-5
CASSYSDRPEETQYF
TGTGCCAGCAGTTACTCGGACAGGCCCGAAGAGACCCAGTACTTC
>.|.|TRBJ1-5|TRBV7-3
CASSSQGSHSNQPQHF
TGTGCCAGCAGCTCACAGGGATCACATAGCAATCAGCCCCAGCATTTT
>.|TRBD1|TRBJ1-2|TRBV6-6
CASSGTGANYGYTF
TGTGCCAGCAGTGGGACAGGTGCTAACTATGGCTACACCTTC
>medium-sized|.|TRBJ1-1|TRBV9
CASSPPGVAEAFF
TGTGCCAGCAGCCCGCCCGGGGTGGCTGAAGCTTTCTTT
>.|.|TRBJ1-3|TRBV6-1
CASKVGTIPGNTIYF
TGTGCCAGCAAGGTCGGAACTATCCCAGGAAACACCATATATTTT
>few|.|TRBJ2-1|TRBV28
CASRPGQGMLAGARSDEQFF
TGTGCCAGCAGACCTGGACAGGGAATGCTAGCGGGCGCGCGGTCGGATGAGCAGTTCTTC
>.|TRBD2|TRBJ2-4|TRBV11-2
CASSPLAGGTKNIQYF
TGTGCCAGCAGTCCTCTAGCGGGAGGGACCAAAAACATTCAGTACTTC
>.|.|TRBJ1-6|TRBV4-2
CASSEVNQINSPLHF
TGTGCCAGCAGCGAAGTAAACCAGATTAATTCACCCCTCCACTTT
>.|.|TRBJ1-2|TRBV18
CASSPQGGYGYTF
TGTGCCAGCTCACCACAGGGGGGCTATGGCTACACCTTC
>.|.|TRBJ1-5|TRBV27
CASSLGSDYNQPQHF
TGTGCCAGCAGTTTAGGGTCGGACTACAATCAGCCCCAGCATTTT
>.|.|TRBJ1-1|TRBV6-6
CASGTVMNTEAFF
TGTGCCAGCGGGACGGTCATGAACACTGAAGCTTTCTTT
>.|TRBD1|TRBJ1-4|TRBV7-9
CASRLTGGNEKLFF
TGTGCCAGCAGACTTACAGGGGGTAATGAAAAACTGTTTTTT
>.|.|TRBJ1-2|TRBV29-1
CSVEGLGREYYGYTF
TGCAGCGTTGAAGGATTGGGGCGGGAGTACTATGGCTACACCTTC
>.|TRBD1|TRBJ2-5|TRBV27
CASSQRDRGPEETQYF
TGTGCCAGCAGTCAGCGGGACAGGGGTCCCGAAGAGACCCAGTACTTC
>.|.|TRBJ1-4|TRBV4-2
CASSQATGWNEKLFF
TGTGCCAGCAGCCAAGCGACAGGATGGAATGAAAAACTGTTTTTT
>few|.|TRBJ2-7|TRBV18
CASSPEVPPYEQYF
TGTGCCAGCTCACCCGAGGTCCCTCCCTACGAGCAGTACTTC
>many|.|TRBJ2-7|TRBV5-6
CASSFPSENEQYF
TGTGCCAGCAGCTTCCCTAGCGAAAACGAGCAGTACTTC
>few|TRBD1|TRBJ1-2|TRBV27
CASDRDRAGPLYGYTF
TGTGCCAGCGACCGGGACAGGGCCGGCCCCCTCTATGGCTACACCTTC
>.|.|TRBJ1-2|TRBV30
CAWSPQLPGTDNYGYTF
TGTGCCTGGAGCCCCCAGCTACCAGGGACGGACAACTATGGCTACACCTTC
>.|.|TRBJ1-5|TRBV6-5
CASKGAGNQPQHF
TGTGCCAGCAAAGGGGCGGGCAATCAGCCCCAGCATTTT
>.|.|TRBJ2-7|TRBV7-2
CASSLRDGDLSYEQYF
TGTGCCAGCAGCTTACGCGACGGGGACCTTTCCTACGAGCAGTACTTC
>.|.|TRBJ2-5|TRBV7-9
CASSLVPSAPGETQYF
TGTGCCAGCAGCTTGGTGCCTAGCGCTCCCGGAGAGACCCAGTACTTC
>.|.|TRBJ1-2|TRBV7-9
CASSPNSAYGYTF
TGTGCCAGCAGCCCCAACAGTGCTTATGGCTACACCTTC
>.|.|TRBJ1-4|TRBV5-3
CARSFGGTSPEKLFF
TGTGCCAGAAGCTTCGGGGGGACATCCCCTGAAAAACTGTTTTTT
>.|.|TRBJ1-1|TRBV6-5
CASREQASTEAFF
TGTGCCAGCAGGGAACAGGCGTCCACTGAAGCTTTCTTT
>few|TRBD1|TRBJ1-1|TRBV6-5
CASSLQGMGTEAFF
TGTGCCAGCAGCTTACAGGGGATGGGCACTGAAGCTTTCTTT
>.|.|TRBJ2-5|TRBV27
CASSFKGFIQETQYF
TGTGCCAGCAGTTTTAAGGGCTTCATCCAAGAGACCCAGTACTTC
>.|TRBD2|TRBJ2-7|TRBV6-6
CASAYERGYEQYF
TGTGCCAGCGCGTACGAGCGGGGCTACGAGCAGTACTTC
>once|.|TRBJ2-5|TRBV7-9
CASSWTSQTTQYF
TGTGCCAGCAGCTGGACATCTCAGACGACCCAGTACTTC